This TCR beta chain was sequenced for a study of regulatory T cells in long-lasting Graves disease. As for the study in general: Persistence in Graves' disease required over 5 years of antithyroid drugs plus positive TSH receptor antibodies.

Whole-study results and caveats: Segments TRBV28, TRBJ1-2 and TRBJ2-5 showed preferential usage in persistent disease.

With regard to this clonotype: Its antigen is unknown.

Building of the TCR beta libraries involved iRepertoire HTBI primers and Arm-PCR of CDR3 regions. Via MiXCR, TCRdb re-called the multiplex PCR reads, giving one row per CDR3 protein. The sample yields 650,000 to 850,000 distinct CDR3 sequences, 30% seen once. The CDR3 is 16 amino acids. Germline V lookup: CDR1 DFQATT, CDR2 SNEGSKA (reference sequence). V shed 2 bases and J 6 bases; nucleotides not matched to a gene: 9. The time point here: persistent/refractory GD, antithyroid drugs over 5 years with positive TRAb. The TCR library was made from RNA extracted from PBMCs. Graves' disease diagnosis relied on American Thyroid Association guidelines.

The chain has TRBV20-1 and TRBJ2-3; 12 positions match TRBD2. The sequence was collected from a female donor with Graves disease. Sequenced material: peripheral blood mononuclear cells (PBMCs), taken when the disease was refractory, from a patient treated with antithyroid drugs. The CDR3: CSARSGLAGSGDTQYF. The CDR3 region has the DNA TGCAGTGCTAGAAGTGGACTAGCGGGATCGGGGGATACGCAGTATTTT.